These 12 T cell receptor beta chains were all obtained from the same sample, sequenced in a study of shared clonotypes between healthy human individuals. Sequencing used immunoSEQ multiplex PCR; TCRdb keeps in-frame clones, though not all of them. Found here are 2 million to 3 million clones, roughly 93% of them singletons; the top ten hold around 0.4%. The material sequenced was naive CD4+ T cells from PBMCs. Subset defined: CD45RA+ positively selected. These receptors originate from a man between 18 and 29 years old in good health. Some clones in this sample may be carry-over from other donors' samples.

The CDR3 nucleotides read TGCGCCAGCAGCCCGGGACAGGGGACAGATACGCAGTATTTT. It encodes CASSPGQGTDTQYF. This chain uses TRBV4-3 with TRBJ2-3, with 10 positions matching TRBD1. Germline lookup yields CDR1 LGHNA and CDR2 YSLEER. The CDR3 is made up of 14 amino acids. V shed 4 bases, J shed 3 bases, and the junction held 1 base outside the gene matches.

The chain links TRBV6-4 to TRBJ2-1, with TRBD2 matching 13 bases. The V gene's germline CDR1 is MRHNA and CDR2 SNTAGT. The CDR3 sequence is 16 residues long. The junction had 4 bases not matched to a gene; V was cut back by 5 bases and J by 3 bases. DNA for the CDR3: TGTGCCAGCAGTCGACTAGCGGGAGGCATCTACAATGAGCAGTTCTTC. Translating gives CASSRLAGGIYNEQFF.

This chain links TRBV7-2 with TRBJ1-6; D is unresolved. Trimming stripped 5 bases from V and 7 bases from J, with 12 bases between. The CDR3 is made up of 14 amino acids. Per germline, CDR1 SGHTA and CDR2 FQGNSA. The CDR3 spells CASSVGFRNSPLHF. CDR3 coding DNA: TGTGCCAGCAGCGTAGGGTTCAGAAATTCACCCCTCCACTTT.

The gene calls are TRBV19 and TRBJ1-1, with 9 positions matching TRBD1. This CDR3 has 15 amino acids. Germline V gene data show CDR1 as LNHDA and CDR2 as SQIVND (reference sequence). The V and J ends lost 3 bases and 3 bases, in that order; junction bases with no gene match: 5. This CDR3 is CASSITGGVDTEAFF. The CDR3 DNA reads TGTGCCAGTAGTATTACAGGGGGCGTCGACACTGAAGCTTTCTTT.

The chain is built from TRBV5-1 and TRBJ1-1; D gene ambiguous. The germline CDR1 and CDR2 sequences are SGHRS and YFSETQ. The V gene lost 3 bases and the J gene lost 1 base, with 10 bases spanning the gap. The CDR3 contains 14 residues. Written as DNA, the CDR3 is TGCGCCAGCAGCTGGGAGATTTCGAACACTGAAGCTTTCTTT. It is translated as CASSWEISNTEAFF.

DNA for the CDR3: TGTGCCAGCAGCCCACCGGGGGGTAACTATGGCTACACCTTC. Its translation is CASSPPGGNYGYTF. The J gene is TRBJ1-2, the V gene TRBV6-6; a weak D match, TRBD1 (5 bases). The CDR3 consists of 14 residues. Germline V CDR1 and CDR2: MNHNY, SVGAGI (reference sequence). Trimming removed 6 bases from V and 1 base from J, with 12 bases in between.

As concerns this clone: Germline and junction disagree at one end, which may indicate a read error. The chain has TRBV18 and TRBJ1-1; tentative D call: TRBD1 (6 bases). The CDR3 covers 14 residues. Germline lookup yields CDR1 KGHSH and CDR2 LQKENI. The CDR3 loop is CASSPQGGKTEAFF. The DNA of the CDR3 is TGTGCCAGCTCGCCACAGGGAGGGAAGACTGAAGCTTTCTTT.

The V call is TRBV13, the J call TRBJ1-2, with D unclear. Germline CDR1 is PRHDT and CDR2 is FYEKMQ (reference sequence). With 3 bases removed from V and 1 base from J, the gap between germline ends came to 3 bases. This CDR3 spans 12 amino acids. The CDR3 bases are TGTGCCAGCAGCTTGCGTAACTATGGCTACACCTTC. It encodes CASSLRNYGYTF. Complete variable domain (other parts from reference TRBV13 and TRBJ1-2): AAGVIQSPRHLIKEKRETATLKCYPIPRHDTVYWYQQGPGQDPQFLISFYEKMQSDKGSIPDRFSAQQFSDYHSELNMSSLELGDSALYFCASSLRNYGYTFGSGTRLTVV.

This chain uses TRBV7-9 with TRBJ2-1; no definite D call. The CDR3 is 15 amino acids. Trimming cost V 1 base and J 0 bases, with 7 bases left between them. Germline assignment: CDR1 SEHNR and CDR2 FQNEAQ (reference sequence). CDR3 sequence (DNA): TGTGCCAGCAGCTTAGTTCTTGGCTCCTACAATGAGCAGTTCTTC. Protein product: CASSLVLGSYNEQFF.

The genes are TRBV10-3 and TRBJ1-5; D not certain. Looked up from germline, CDR1 is ENHRY and CDR2 is SYGVKD. The V end was cut by 3 bases, the J end by 7 bases, with 10 bases between. The length of the CDR3 is 13 residues. Written as DNA, the CDR3 is TGTGCCATCAGTGATGGGGTGGGCCAGCCCCAGCATTTT. Amino acids: CAISDGVGQPQHF.

The chain couples TRBV6-1 to TRBJ2-1, with D possibly being TRBD1 or TRBD2 (5 bases each). Germline assignment: CDR1 MNHNS and CDR2 SASEGT. The CDR3 has 13 amino acids. V dropped 9 bases and J dropped 3 bases, with 12 bases sitting between them. CDR3 amino acids: CARRGGFYNEQFF. The CDR3 DNA sequence: TGTGCCAGGAGGGGTGGGTTCTACAATGAGCAGTTCTTC.

The rearrangement links TRBV11-2 to TRBJ2-3; 8 bases are shared with TRBD2. The CDR3 is 17 amino acids. Per germline, CDR1 SGHAT and CDR2 FQNNGV. Trimming took 4 bases from V and 3 from J; bases not matched to a gene: 12. Here the CDR3 reads CASSSTSGGGSTDTQYF. CDR3 coding DNA: TGTGCCAGCAGCTCTACTAGCGGAGGTGGGTCAACAGATACGCAGTATTTT.